The clone carrying this TCR beta chain is a singleton in its sample. This record comes from a study of shared clonotypes between healthy human individuals. About the research overall: Each donor's CD4 naive and CD4 memory cells filled three plates apiece, CD8 naive two, and CD8 memory one.

It was across several immunoSEQ plates that each subset's genomic DNA was evenly split. It was about 190 ng DNA, 33,000 or so T cell genomes, that sorted-subset replicate PCRs used. The table came from immunoSEQ multiplex PCR; TCRdb's copy has only in-frame clones and leaves some out. The sample has fewer than 800,000 clones, about 92% seen once. Per the germline V gene, CDR1 is SGHRS and CDR2 is YFSETQ. The CDR3 contains 12 residues. V was pared by 1 base and J by 5 bases, with 6 bases between. Naive CD8 cells lacked CD45RO and underwent positive selection for CCR7, leaving out terminally differentiated effector memory CD45RA+ cells.

The TCR comes from a man aged 30-40 years in good health. The sequenced sample consisted of naive CD8+ T cells sorted from blood. The chain recombines TRBV5-1 with TRBJ2-5; D remains ambiguous. The CDR3, as DNA: TGCGCCAGCAGCTTGTGGCAGGAGACCCAGTACTTC. Its translation is CASSLWQETQYF.